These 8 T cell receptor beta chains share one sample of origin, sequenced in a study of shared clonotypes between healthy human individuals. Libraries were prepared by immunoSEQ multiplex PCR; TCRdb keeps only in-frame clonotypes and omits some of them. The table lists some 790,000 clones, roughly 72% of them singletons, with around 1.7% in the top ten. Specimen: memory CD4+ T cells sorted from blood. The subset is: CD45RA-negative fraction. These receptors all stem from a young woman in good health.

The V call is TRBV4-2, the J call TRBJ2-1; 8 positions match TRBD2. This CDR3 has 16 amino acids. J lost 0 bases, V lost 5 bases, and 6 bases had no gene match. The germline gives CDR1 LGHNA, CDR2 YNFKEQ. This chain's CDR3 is CASSILSGDSYNEQFF. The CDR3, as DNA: TGTGCCAGCAGCATCCTTAGCGGGGACTCCTACAATGAGCAGTTCTTC.

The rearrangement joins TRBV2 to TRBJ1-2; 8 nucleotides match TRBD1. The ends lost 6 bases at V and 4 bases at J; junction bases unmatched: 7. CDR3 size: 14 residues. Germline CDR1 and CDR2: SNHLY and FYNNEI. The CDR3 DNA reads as TGTGCCAGCAGGAGGACAGGGACTCCCTATGGCTACACCTTC. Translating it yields CASRRTGTPYGYTF.

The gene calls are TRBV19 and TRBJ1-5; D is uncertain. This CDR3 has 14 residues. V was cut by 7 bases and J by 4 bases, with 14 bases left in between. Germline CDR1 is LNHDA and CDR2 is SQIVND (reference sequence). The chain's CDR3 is CASNEWAGNQPQHF. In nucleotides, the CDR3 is TGTGCCAGTAACGAATGGGCGGGTAATCAGCCCCAGCATTTT.

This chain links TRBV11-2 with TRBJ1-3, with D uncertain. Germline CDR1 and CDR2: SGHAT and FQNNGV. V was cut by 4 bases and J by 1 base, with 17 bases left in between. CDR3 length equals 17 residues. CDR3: CASSSWPLAGSGNTIYF. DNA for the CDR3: TGTGCCAGCAGCTCCTGGCCGTTGGCAGGATCTGGAAACACCATATATTTT.

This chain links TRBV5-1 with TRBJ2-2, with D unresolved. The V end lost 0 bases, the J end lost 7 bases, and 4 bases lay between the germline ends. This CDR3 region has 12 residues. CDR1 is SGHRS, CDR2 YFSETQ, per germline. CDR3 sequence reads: CASSLVDGELFF. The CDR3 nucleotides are TGCGCCAGCAGCTTGGTCGACGGGGAGCTGTTTTTT.

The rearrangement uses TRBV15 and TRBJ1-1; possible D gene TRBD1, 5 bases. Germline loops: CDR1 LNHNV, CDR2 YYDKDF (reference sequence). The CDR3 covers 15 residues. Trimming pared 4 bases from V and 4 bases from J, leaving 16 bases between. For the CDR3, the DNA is TGTGCCACCAGCACCTTCTCGGGGGTTGGCACTGAAGCTTTCTTT. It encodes CATSTFSGVGTEAFF. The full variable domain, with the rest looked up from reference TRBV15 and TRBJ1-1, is DAMVIQNPRYQVTQFGKPVTLSCSQTLNHNVMYWYQQKSSQAPKLLFHYYDKDFNNEADTPDNFQSRRPNTSFCFLDIRSPGLGDTAMYLCATSTFSGVGTEAFFGQGTRLTVV.

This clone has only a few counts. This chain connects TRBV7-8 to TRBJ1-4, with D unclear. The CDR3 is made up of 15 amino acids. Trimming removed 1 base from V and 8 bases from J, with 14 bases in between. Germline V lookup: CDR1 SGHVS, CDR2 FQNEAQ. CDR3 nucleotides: TGTGCCAGCAGCTTAGGATCCGCAGTCCGAGAAAAACTGTTTTTT. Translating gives CASSLGSAVREKLFF.

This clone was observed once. The CDR3 protein is CASSSAGGPDEQFF. The CDR3 coding sequence is TGTGCCAGCAGTTCAGCGGGAGGGCCGGATGAGCAGTTCTTC. The chain links TRBV28 to TRBJ2-1; 10 nucleotides match TRBD2. The V segment lost 4 bases and the J segment 8 bases; nucleotides outside the gene matches: 5. The CDR3 extends over 14 amino acids. The germline CDR1 and CDR2 sequences are MDHEN and SYDVKM.